This T cell receptor (beta chain) was retrieved from a study of control samples from healthy donors and cancer patients. The protocol was immunoSEQ multiplex PCR, while the TCRdb copy is restricted to in-frame clones and leaves out a portion. This specimen shows about 200,000 clones; the ten leading clones hold roughly 2.2%. V was pared by 0 bases and J by 6 bases, with 9 bases between. The CDR3 sequence is 13 residues long. The germline V gene encodes CDR1 SGHDT and CDR2 YYEEEE. This chain links TRBV5-6 with TRBJ1-2, with D possibly matching TRBD1 (5 bases). Sample: blood. The source of this sequence is a woman younger than 45 in good health. The CDR3 here is CASSLVGPDGYTF. CDR3 bases: TGTGCCAGCAGCTTGGTGGGGCCTGATGGCTACACCTTC.